Below are 28 T cell receptor beta chains sequenced from a single sample in a study of T cell responses to AZD1222 COVID-19 vaccine. The method was immunoSEQ multiplex PCR; TCRdb's version includes in-frame clones alone and lacks a portion of them. The profile shows about 120,000 clones, 88% of them singletons. The source was peripheral blood, collected on day 0 of AZD1222 vaccination. The receptors come from an adult in good health.

The chain links TRBV9 to TRBJ2-1; D may be TRBD1 (6 bases). The V end lost 3 bases, the J end lost 6 bases, and 13 bases lay between the germline ends. The CDR3 covers 14 residues. CDR1 and CDR2 from the germline V gene are SGDLS and YYNGEE. The DNA for the CDR3 is TGTGCCAGCAGCGACAGGGAAGGGAGCAATGAGCAGTTCTTC. The encoded protein is CASSDREGSNEQFF.

The chain employs TRBV6-5 and TRBJ1-6; D is undetermined. Trimming cost V 0 bases and J 6 bases, with 9 bases left between them. The germline gives CDR1 MNHEY, CDR2 SVGAGI. CDR3 size: 15 residues. DNA of the CDR3: TGTGCCAGCAGTTACTCGACCCAACTTAATTCACCCCTCCACTTT. Translation: CASSYSTQLNSPLHF.

Only one count was recorded for this clone. This chain links TRBV4-2 with TRBJ2-1, with TRBD1 matching 7 bases. CDR3 size: 15 residues. The junction had 13 bases not matched to a gene; V was cut back by 4 bases and J by 10 bases. From germline, CDR1 is LGHNA and CDR2 YNFKEQ. Written as DNA, the CDR3 is TGTGCCAGCAGCCCGGACAGGACCTCTTCGAAGGAGCAGTTCTTC. Protein sequence: CASSPDRTSSKEQFF.

Points on this clone: Other nucleotide sequences from this sample produce the same CDR3. The chain employs TRBV5-1 and TRBJ2-2; 10 positions agree with TRBD1. CDR3 length equals 14 residues. Trimming removed 3 bases from V and 5 bases from J; junction bases left unmatched: 1. The germline gives CDR1 SGHRS, CDR2 YFSETQ. CDR3: CASSWGQGTGELFF. Written as DNA, the CDR3 is TGCGCCAGCAGCTGGGGACAGGGGACCGGGGAGCTGTTTTTT. The full variable domain, rest sourced from reference TRBV5-1 and TRBJ2-2, is KAGVTQTPRYLIKTRGQQVTLSCSPISGHRSVSWYQQTPGQGLQFLFEYFSETQRNKGNFPGRFSGRQFSNSRSEMNVSTLELGDSALYLCASSWGQGTGELFFGEGSRLTVL.

The chain recombines TRBV19 with TRBJ1-5; 11 positions match TRBD1. The CDR3 spans 18 residues. In germline, CDR1 is LNHDA, CDR2 SQIVND (reference sequence). Trimming took 8 bases from V and 0 from J; bases not matched to a gene: 12. In DNA form, the CDR3 reads TGTGCCAGTCAGACCGGGACAGGGGGTAAGGATAGCAATCAGCCCCAGCATTTT. Amino acid sequence: CASQTGTGGKDSNQPQHF.

The V call is TRBV28, the J call TRBJ1-6; tentatively, D is TRBD1 (6 bases). Trimming shortened V by 3 bases and J by 3 bases, and 12 bases separated the two germline ends. The CDR3 has 16 amino acids. Looked up from germline, CDR1 is MDHEN and CDR2 is SYDVKM. In DNA, the CDR3 is TGTGCCAGCAGTTTGGGCTGGGGACACTATAATTCACCCCTCCACTTT. This sequence encodes CASSLGWGHYNSPLHF.

The gene calls are TRBV5-1 and TRBJ1-1; TRBD1 matches 10 bases. Germline values: CDR1 SGHRS, CDR2 YFSETQ. After removal of 4 bases from V and 3 bases from J, the junction contained 6 bases not matched to a gene. This CDR3 is 15 amino acids long. The DNA of the CDR3 is TGCGCCAGCAGCCCGGGGACAGGGGTTTACACTGAAGCTTTCTTT. This translates into CASSPGTGVYTEAFF.

The genes are TRBV7-6 and TRBJ2-7, with D unclear. The V gene lost 8 bases and the J gene lost 0 bases, with 26 bases spanning the gap. This CDR3 contains 18 residues. Germline CDR1 SGHVS, CDR2 FNYEAQ. The CDR3 loop is CASSRGERGRAFSYEQYF. Written as DNA, the CDR3 is TGTGCCAGCTCCCGCGGAGAGAGAGGCCGGGCCTTCTCCTACGAGCAGTACTTC.

This chain uses TRBV19 with TRBJ2-1; 9 nucleotides line up with TRBD2. The CDR3 runs 15 residues. CDR1 LNHDA and CDR2 SQIVND come from the germline V gene (reference sequence). V trimming: 6 bases; J trimming: 8 bases; junction bases outside the gene matches: 11. CDR3 nucleotide sequence: TGTGCCAGTAGCGCTTCGGGACTAGCTTCCGATGAGCAGTTCTTC. It yields the protein CASSASGLASDEQFF.

This chain links TRBV9 with TRBJ1-1; D is unclear. V was pared by 0 bases and J by 4 bases, with 13 bases between. CDR1 and CDR2 (germline): SGDLS, YYNGEE. This CDR3 comprises 15 residues. The DNA for the CDR3 is TGTGCCAGCAGCGTAGCCTCAACGGCAGCCACTGAAGCTTTCTTT. The encoded protein is CASSVASTAATEAFF.

The genes are TRBV7-3 and TRBJ2-1; D ambiguous. Germline V gene sequence: CDR1 SGHTA, CDR2 FQGTGA. The CDR3 runs to 17 residues. The ends were cut back, 0 bases at V and 1 base at J, with 13 bases in the middle. In nucleotides, the CDR3 is TGTGCCAGCAGCTTAACGCTAGGAGTAAGGTCCTACAATGAGCAGTTCTTC. It is translated as CASSLTLGVRSYNEQFF.

This rearrangement joins TRBV9 to TRBJ2-7; 10 bases fit TRBD1. The CDR3 covers 15 residues. Germline trimming cut 2 bases from V and 6 bases from J; bases unmatched to any gene: 8. Germline CDR1 is SGDLS and CDR2 is YYNGEE. CDR3 DNA: TGTGCCAGCAGCGTCTCCCCGGGACAGGGGATCGAGCAGTACTTC. It specifies CASSVSPGQGIEQYF.

The chain recombines TRBV4-2 with TRBJ2-1; D might be TRBD2 (6 bases). Trimming removed 2 bases from V and 8 bases from J, with 10 bases in between. There are 13 residues in the CDR3. Germline V gives CDR1 LGHNA, CDR2 YNFKEQ. The CDR3 loop is CASSQRLVYEQFF. DNA of the CDR3: TGTGCCAGCAGCCAAAGACTAGTCTATGAGCAGTTCTTC.

This clone was observed a handful of times. Here the CDR3 reads CSASLGLATDTQYF. As DNA, the CDR3 is TGCAGTGCCAGTCTGGGACTAGCCACAGATACGCAGTATTTT. V is TRBV20-1 and J is TRBJ2-3; 9 bases line up with TRBD2. There are 14 residues in the CDR3. V trimming: 6 bases; J trimming: 2 bases; junction bases outside the gene matches: 6. CDR1 and CDR2 from the germline V gene are DFQATT and SNEGSKA (reference sequence).

The chain uses TRBV3-1 (or the pseudogene TRBV3-2) and TRBJ1-4; no reliable D call. The germline gives CDR1 LGHDT, CDR2 YNNKEL (reference sequence). The V end lost 3 bases, the J end lost 3 bases, and 5 bases lay between the germline ends. This CDR3 has 13 amino acids. The CDR3 loop reads CASSHLPNEKLFF. The CDR3 DNA reads TGTGCCAGCAGCCACCTCCCTAATGAAAAACTGTTTTTT.

The genes are TRBV14 and TRBJ2-3, with 8 bases identical to TRBD2. CDR3 length: 17 residues. J gave up 1 base and V 1 base, and 7 bases lay outside the gene matches. Germline V gene data show CDR1 as SGHDN and CDR2 as FVKESK. Here the CDR3 DNA reads TGTGCCAGCAGCCAAGGCACGGGACTAGTTGGCACAGATACGCAGTATTTT. It specifies CASSQGTGLVGTDTQYF.

The J gene is TRBJ1-5, the V gene TRBV30, with TRBD1 identical over 7 bases. Germline-derived CDR1 and CDR2 are GTSNPN and SVGIG (reference sequence). The CDR3 contains 13 residues. The ends lost 4 bases at V and 7 bases at J; junction bases unmatched: 7. The CDR3 region has the DNA TGTGCCTGGAACAGACAGGGAGAGCAGCCCCAGCATTTT. This translates into CAWNRQGEQPQHF.

The chain is built from TRBV10-3 and TRBJ1-1, with D possibly matching TRBD1 (5 bases). Germline CDR1 is ENHRY and CDR2 is SYGVKD. This CDR3 has 13 amino acids. Trimming removed 6 bases at V and 0 bases at J, with 8 bases between. Here the CDR3 DNA reads TGTGCCATCAGGGGGGGGGTGAACACTGAAGCTTTCTTT. Translation: CAIRGGVNTEAFF.

This rearrangement joins TRBV7-2 to TRBJ2-2; tentative D call: TRBD2 (5 bases). Germline V gene sequence: CDR1 SGHTA, CDR2 FQGNSA. The CDR3 loop spans 15 amino acids. V shed 5 bases and J shed 1 base, with 11 bases lying between them. The CDR3, as DNA: TGTGCCAGCAGCGCCCGGACTCAGAACACCGGGGAGCTGTTTTTT. Its protein product is CASSARTQNTGELFF. The full variable domain, its missing parts supplied by reference TRBV7-2 and TRBJ2-2, is GAGVSQSPSNKVTEKGKDVELRCDPISGHTALYWYRQSLGQGLEFLIYFQGNSAPDKSGLPSDRFSAERTGGSVSTLTIQRTQQEDSAVYLCASSARTQNTGELFFGEGSRLTVL.

The chain carries TRBV6-5 and TRBJ2-7, with D maybe TRBD2 (5 bases). The CDR3 loop spans 16 amino acids. Germline V gene sequence: CDR1 MNHEY, CDR2 SVGAGI. The V end lost 2 bases, the J end lost 3 bases, and 17 bases lay between the germline ends. CDR3 nucleotide sequence: TGTGCCAGCAGTTACAGGAGGACCCCCCCTCTCTACGAGCAGTACTTC. Amino acid sequence: CASSYRRTPPLYEQYF.

V gene TRBV9 combines with J gene TRBJ1-1; no clear D gene. This CDR3 contains 16 residues. Trimming shortened V by 1 base and J by 5 bases, and 18 bases separated the two germline ends. Germline CDR1 reads SGDLS; CDR2 reads YYNGEE. This CDR3 reads CASSVLPARAGTEAFF. As DNA, the CDR3 is TGTGCCAGCAGCGTATTGCCAGCTAGGGCGGGAACTGAAGCTTTCTTT.

This clone was picked up one time. J is TRBJ1-1 and V is TRBV5-1, with 7 bases matching TRBD1. Germline V CDR1 and CDR2: SGHRS, YFSETQ. J was trimmed by 4 bases and V by 2 bases; bases with no gene match: 8. There are 15 residues in the CDR3. The CDR3 region has the DNA TGCGCCAGCAGCTTTAGGACAGGCCCCGGCACTGAAGCTTTCTTT. It is translated as CASSFRTGPGTEAFF.

The chain links TRBV5-4 to TRBJ2-7; D is perhaps TRBD2 (5 bases). V dropped 1 base and J dropped 4 bases, with 12 bases sitting between them. Germline V gives CDR1 SGHNT, CDR2 YYREEE (reference sequence). The CDR3 contains 14 residues. CDR3 sequence reads: CASSLNKRVYEQYF. The DNA of the CDR3 is TGTGCCAGCAGCTTGAATAAGAGGGTTTACGAGCAGTACTTC. The full variable domain, rest sourced from reference TRBV5-4 and TRBJ2-7, is ETGVTQSPTHLIKTRGQQVTLRCSSQSGHNTVSWYQQALGQGPQFIFQYYREEENGRGNFPPRFSGLQFPNYSSELNVNALELDDSALYLCASSLNKRVYEQYFGPGTRLTVT.

The chain is built from TRBV5-4 and TRBJ1-6, with 11 nucleotides matching TRBD1. The germline CDR1 and CDR2 sequences are SGHNT and YYREEE (reference sequence). J was trimmed by 2 bases and V by 5 bases; bases with no gene match: 3. The CDR3 has 16 residues. The CDR3 region has the DNA TGTGCCAGCAGTGAGGGACAGGGGGCCTATAATTCACCCCTCCACTTT. Translating it yields CASSEGQGAYNSPLHF. The full variable domain, completed using reference TRBV5-4 and TRBJ1-6, is ETGVTQSPTHLIKTRGQQVTLRCSSQSGHNTVSWYQQALGQGPQFIFQYYREEENGRGNFPPRFSGLQFPNYSSELNVNALELDDSALYLCASSEGQGAYNSPLHFGNGTRLTVT.

J is TRBJ2-1 and V is TRBV5-4; 7 bases align to TRBD1. V lost 3 bases, J lost 3 bases, and 6 bases stayed unmatched. The CDR3 runs 15 residues. Germline lookup yields CDR1 SGHNT and CDR2 YYREEE (reference sequence). The CDR3 DNA sequence: TGTGCCAGCAGCTCCGGACAGGCTAACTACAATGAGCAGTTCTTC. This codes for CASSSGQANYNEQFF. The full variable domain, in which reference TRBV5-4 and TRBJ2-1 provide the parts outside the CDR3, is ETGVTQSPTHLIKTRGQQVTLRCSSQSGHNTVSWYQQALGQGPQFIFQYYREEENGRGNFPPRFSGLQFPNYSSELNVNALELDDSALYLCASSSGQANYNEQFFGPGTRLTVL.

The V gene is TRBV28, the J gene TRBJ2-7; TRBD1 matches at 8 bases. The CDR3 covers 14 residues. CDR1 MDHEN and CDR2 SYDVKM come from the germline V gene. Trimming took 5 bases from V and 2 from J; bases not matched to a gene: 5. The CDR3 is CASSLGQGTYEQYF. The CDR3 DNA follows: TGTGCCAGCAGTCTTGGACAGGGCACCTACGAGCAGTACTTC. Variable domain in full (rest from reference TRBV28 and TRBJ2-7): DVKVTQSSRYLVKRTGEKVFLECVQDMDHENMFWYRQDPGLGLRLIYFSYDVKMKEKGDIPEGYSVSREKKERFSLILESASTNQTSMYLCASSLGQGTYEQYFGPGTRLTVT.

This sequence joins TRBV27 and TRBJ1-4; no clear D. Germline-derived CDR1 and CDR2 are MNHEY and SMNVEV (reference sequence). The CDR3 extends over 13 amino acids. V was trimmed by 5 bases and J by 6 bases, leaving 10 bases between them. CDR3 loop: CASSPRLDEKLFF. CDR3 sequence (DNA): TGTGCCAGCAGTCCCCGACTCGATGAAAAACTGTTTTTT. Full variable domain (remainder filled in from reference TRBV27 and TRBJ1-4): EAQVTQNPRYLITVTGKKLTVTCSQNMNHEYMSWYRQDPGLGLRQIYYSMNVEVTDKGDVPEGYKVSRKEKRNFPLILESPSPNQTSLYFCASSPRLDEKLFFGSGTQLSVL.

The chain employs TRBV9 and TRBJ1-2; D remains unclear. The V and J ends lost 3 bases and 0 bases respectively, with 9 bases between them. Germline CDR1 and CDR2: SGDLS and YYNGEE. The CDR3 contains 14 residues. Here the CDR3 reads CASSADVANYGYTF. The CDR3, as DNA: TGTGCCAGCAGCGCGGACGTCGCTAACTATGGCTACACCTTC.